These 32 T cell receptor beta chains came from one sample sequenced in a study of T cell responses to AZD1222 COVID-19 vaccine. Data came from immunoSEQ multiplex PCR; TCRdb stores just in-frame clones and leaves some out. The sample includes 54,000 or so clones, about 89% of them seen just once. The material was peripheral blood, obtained on day 0 of AZD1222 vaccination. The receptor set was obtained from an adult in good health.

The chain links TRBV19 to TRBJ1-2; D is uncertain. CDR1 and CDR2 (germline): LNHDA, SQIVND (reference sequence). The CDR3 has 13 amino acids. V was clipped by 9 bases and J by 4 bases, with 15 bases between them. The CDR3 sequence is CASATQEGYGYTF. The CDR3 DNA reads as TGTGCCAGCGCCACCCAAGAGGGCTATGGCTACACCTTC.

This chain uses TRBV3-1 (or the pseudogene TRBV3-2) with TRBJ2-1; D may be TRBD2 (5 bases). V lost 4 bases and J 8 bases, leaving 15 bases between the germline ends. Germline assignment: CDR1 LGHDT and CDR2 YNNKEL (reference sequence). The CDR3 runs 14 residues. The chain's CDR3 is CASSRELGHYEQFF. The DNA of the CDR3 is TGTGCCAGCAGCCGGGAACTAGGGCACTATGAGCAGTTCTTC.

The chain links TRBV28 to TRBJ1-2; D is perhaps TRBD1 (6 bases). Germline lookup yields CDR1 MDHEN and CDR2 SYDVKM. Trimming left V 6 bases short and J 7 bases short, with 18 bases between. The CDR3 spans 14 residues. The CDR3 loop reads CASSRIWTETGYTF. The CDR3 DNA reads as TGTGCCAGCAGCCGGATCTGGACAGAAACTGGCTACACCTTC.

The V and J genes are TRBV25-1 and TRBJ1-6; the D is unclear. Trimming removed 1 base from V and 10 bases from J, with 14 bases in between. From germline, CDR1 is MGHDK and CDR2 SYGVNS. The CDR3 contains 15 residues. DNA for the CDR3: TGTGCCAGCAGTGAATTCACAGAGGCCGGATCACCCCTCCACTTT. Its translation is CASSEFTEAGSPLHF.

The table lists this clone with a count of one. The chain carries TRBV7-2 and TRBJ2-2; 12 bases map to TRBD2. The CDR3 is 16 amino acids. With 6 bases clipped from V and 0 bases from J, the junction kept 2 bases outside the gene matches. Looked up from germline, CDR1 is SGHTA and CDR2 is FQGNSA. CDR3 sequence reads: CASSRTSGTNTGELFF. CDR3 bases: TGTGCCAGCAGTAGGACTAGCGGGACGAACACCGGGGAGCTGTTTTTT.

The V and J genes are TRBV11-2 and TRBJ2-3; 8 nucleotides match TRBD2. Germline V lookup: CDR1 SGHAT, CDR2 FQNNGV. The junction had 13 bases not matched to a gene; V was cut back by 5 bases and J by 3 bases. The CDR3 runs 17 residues. The CDR3 sequence is CASSPSLQREFTDTQYF. The DNA of the CDR3 is TGTGCCAGCAGCCCCAGTCTCCAGCGGGAGTTTACAGATACGCAGTATTTT.

The rearrangement uses TRBV28 and TRBJ2-7, with 9 bases lining up with TRBD1. After removal of 5 bases from V and 3 bases from J, the junction contained 8 bases not matched to a gene. Germline V gives CDR1 MDHEN, CDR2 SYDVKM. This CDR3 region has 15 residues. This chain's CDR3 is CASSETGTGIYEQYF. As DNA, the CDR3 is TGTGCCAGCAGTGAAACCGGGACAGGGATCTACGAGCAGTACTTC.

This chain connects TRBV7-3 to TRBJ2-1; 9 bases match TRBD2. Germline CDR1 is SGHTA and CDR2 is FQGTGA. V gave up 1 base and J gave up 4 bases; unmatched junction bases: 8. The CDR3 loop spans 17 amino acids. Here the CDR3 reads CASSLRPTAGGYNEQFF. DNA for the CDR3: TGTGCCAGCAGCTTAAGACCCACAGCGGGAGGTTACAATGAGCAGTTCTTC.

The chain carries TRBV5-1 and TRBJ1-1; D perhaps matches TRBD1 (5 bases). Germline V CDR1 and CDR2: SGHRS, YFSETQ. The CDR3 sequence is 15 residues long. V was trimmed by 4 bases and J by 3 bases, leaving 16 bases between them. This CDR3 reads CASSPWGWADTEAFF. The CDR3 coding sequence is TGCGCCAGCAGCCCTTGGGGCTGGGCTGACACTGAAGCTTTCTTT. Full variable domain (outside the CDR3, taken from reference TRBV5-1 and TRBJ1-1): KAGVTQTPRYLIKTRGQQVTLSCSPISGHRSVSWYQQTPGQGLQFLFEYFSETQRNKGNFPGRFSGRQFSNSRSEMNVSTLELGDSALYLCASSPWGWADTEAFFGQGTRLTVV.

This clone was recorded once. The chain employs TRBV5-4 and TRBJ2-7; 8 bases are shared with TRBD2. Trimming cost V 4 bases and J 2 bases; bases outside gene matches: 5. The CDR3 sequence is 14 residues long. Germline V lookup: CDR1 SGHNT, CDR2 YYREEE (reference sequence). The CDR3 DNA is TGTGCCAGCAGCCCCGGGGGGGGGCCCTACGAGCAGTACTTC. Residues: CASSPGGGPYEQYF.

The CDR3 DNA reads TGTGCCAGCAGTGGACCCGCCGAGGGGGATCAGCCCCAGCATTTT. Translated, it gives CASSGPAEGDQPQHF. V and J are TRBV2 and TRBJ1-5, with a tentative D call TRBD1 (6 bases). The length of the CDR3 is 15 residues. Germline CDR1 is SNHLY and CDR2 is FYNNEI. Trimming cost V 4 bases and J 5 bases, with 15 bases left between them.

The CDR3 loop is CATSRDLSNFIRDGVGNEQFF. In nucleotides, the CDR3 is TGTGCCACCAGCAGAGATCTTTCAAACTTTATAAGAGATGGAGTCGGTAATGAGCAGTTCTTC. The chain carries TRBV15 and TRBJ2-1; D gene ambiguous. Germline V lookup: CDR1 LNHNV, CDR2 YYDKDF (reference sequence). This CDR3 spans 21 amino acids. The V end lost 0 bases, the J end lost 7 bases, and 31 bases lay between the germline ends.

This rearrangement joins TRBV9 to TRBJ2-5; D unclear. Germline assignment: CDR1 SGDLS and CDR2 YYNGEE. V was cut by 0 bases and J by 2 bases, with 11 bases left in between. CDR3 size: 15 residues. For the CDR3, the DNA is TGTGCCAGCAGCGTAGGTGGGGTTACACAAGAGACCCAGTACTTC. The encoded protein is CASSVGGVTQETQYF.

This clone was detected only once. The V call is TRBV27, the J call TRBJ1-1, with 7 bases lining up with TRBD1. The V segment lost 3 bases and the J segment 3 bases; nucleotides outside the gene matches: 7. Germline CDR1 and CDR2: MNHEY and SMNVEV (reference sequence). CDR3 length: 15 amino acids. The CDR3 DNA follows: TGTGCCAGCAGTTTCTCCCTAACAGGGGACACTGAAGCTTTCTTT. Its protein product is CASSFSLTGDTEAFF.

The chain links TRBV19 to TRBJ1-2, with 8 nucleotides matching TRBD1. J was trimmed by 8 bases and V by 0 bases; bases with no gene match: 14. The CDR3 has 17 residues. From germline, CDR1 is LNHDA and CDR2 SQIVND (reference sequence). Here the CDR3 reads CASSIDLGQASVPGYTF. Written as DNA, the CDR3 is TGTGCCAGTAGTATAGATTTGGGACAGGCATCCGTGCCCGGCTACACCTTC.

The chain couples TRBV4-1 to TRBJ1-6; the match to TRBD1 covers 7 bases. CDR1 is MGHRA and CDR2 is YSYEKL in the germline V gene. The V segment lost 0 bases and the J segment 10 bases; nucleotides outside the gene matches: 9. The CDR3 consists of 16 residues. Written as DNA, the CDR3 is TGCGCCAGCAGCCAAGATGTACAGGGGCCATCATCACCCCTCCACTTT. As protein: CASSQDVQGPSSPLHF.

The V gene is TRBV30, the J gene TRBJ2-7, with unresolved D. Deletions cut 3 bases from V and 3 bases from J, with 24 bases between. The CDR3 is 17 residues long. Per germline, CDR1 GTSNPN and CDR2 SVGIG (reference sequence). Here the CDR3 DNA reads TGTGCCTGGAGCTCATTGCTTCTACTCGGCGCACACTACGAGCAGTACTTC. Protein product: CAWSSLLLLGAHYEQYF.

The chain is built from TRBV28 and TRBJ1-2, with a weak D call TRBD1 (5 bases). V gave up 10 bases and J gave up 4 bases, with 13 bases separating them. Germline V gene data show CDR1 as MDHEN and CDR2 as SYDVKM. CDR3 size: 12 residues. The DNA for the CDR3 is TGTGCCACTCATCGACAGCCCTATGGCTACACCTTC. This translates into CATHRQPYGYTF.

The genes are TRBV7-2 and TRBJ2-1; 11 positions agree with TRBD1. The germline CDR1 and CDR2 sequences are SGHTA and FQGNSA. Germline trimming cut 1 base from V and 6 bases from J; bases unmatched to any gene: 2. CDR3 length equals 15 residues. The CDR3 is CASSLGGQGGNEQFF. The DNA for the CDR3 is TGTGCCAGCAGCTTAGGGGGACAGGGGGGCAATGAGCAGTTCTTC.

This clone was counted between two and nine times. J is TRBJ2-1 and V is TRBV11-3; TRBD2 matches 10 bases. This CDR3 is built from 15 residues. Germline-derived CDR1 and CDR2 are SGHNT and YENEEA. The V gene end was trimmed by 2 bases and the J gene end by 6 bases; junction bases not matched to a gene: 4. The CDR3 loop is CASSLQPSGSNEQFF. DNA for the CDR3: TGTGCCAGCAGCTTACAACCTAGCGGGAGCAATGAGCAGTTCTTC. Variable domain in full (rest from reference TRBV11-3 and TRBJ2-1): EAGVVQSPRYKIIEKKQPVAFWCNPISGHNTLYWYLQNLGQGPELLIRYENEEAVDDSQLPKDRFSAERLKGVDSTLKIQPAELGDSAVYLCASSLQPSGSNEQFFGPGTRLTVL.

The V gene is TRBV3-1 (or the pseudogene TRBV3-2), the J gene TRBJ2-1, with 7 bases that match TRBD2. Germline lookup yields CDR1 LGHDT and CDR2 YNNKEL (reference sequence). CDR3 size: 16 residues. V lost 4 bases, J lost 5 bases, and 11 bases stayed unmatched. The DNA of the CDR3 is TGTGCCAGCAGCCCTTGGGCGGGAGTAGGGGACAATGAGCAGTTCTTC. Translating gives CASSPWAGVGDNEQFF.

The rearrangement uses TRBV5-1 and TRBJ2-3, with TRBD1 identical over 7 bases. The CDR3 spans 14 residues. Germline values: CDR1 SGHRS, CDR2 YFSETQ. V shed 4 bases, J shed 6 bases, and the junction held 8 bases outside the gene matches. Here the CDR3 reads CASSRGQTEDTQYF. The CDR3 DNA follows: TGCGCCAGCAGCAGGGGACAGACAGAGGATACGCAGTATTTT.

The V call is TRBV27, the J call TRBJ2-3; 7 bases are a match to TRBD2. This CDR3 comprises 14 residues. The trim removed 5 bases at V and 5 bases at J, leaving 7 bases unmatched. Germline CDR1 and CDR2: MNHEY and SMNVEV (reference sequence). The CDR3 sequence is CASSRSGIGDTQYF. Written as DNA, the CDR3 is TGTGCCAGCAGTAGAAGCGGGATTGGAGATACGCAGTATTTT.

The chain couples TRBV4-1 to TRBJ1-2; D gene uncertain. Germline V gene data show CDR1 as MGHRA and CDR2 as YSYEKL. The CDR3 has 20 residues. With 0 bases removed from V and 0 bases from J, the gap between germline ends came to 23 bases. The CDR3 DNA reads as TGCGCCAGCAGCCAAGATGAAGAATGGGCATTCAAAAAGACTAACTATGGCTACACCTTC. This codes for CASSQDEEWAFKKTNYGYTF.

This chain connects TRBV7-8 to TRBJ2-1; possible D gene TRBD2, 7 bases. This CDR3 is 19 amino acids long. The V gene's germline CDR1 is SGHVS and CDR2 FQNEAQ. V dropped 5 bases and J dropped 1 base, with 24 bases sitting between them. CDR3 DNA sequence: TGTGCCAGCAGCCCAGGGATCGGGGGGCGCATTGGGTCCTACAATGAGCAGTTCTTC. Its protein product is CASSPGIGGRIGSYNEQFF.

This chain joins TRBV5-1 and TRBJ1-2; D remains unclear. The CDR3 extends over 11 amino acids. Trimming pared 5 bases from V and 8 bases from J, leaving 10 bases between. Germline V gene data show CDR1 as SGHRS and CDR2 as YFSETQ. DNA for the CDR3: TGCGCCAGCAGGGATTCGGGGGGCTACACCTTC. Translated: CASRDSGGYTF.

The CDR3 bases are TGTGCCTGGAGTGGCCAGGGTGCGAACACTGAAGCTTTCTTT. It encodes CAWSGQGANTEAFF. The chain couples TRBV30 to TRBJ1-1; tentatively, D is TRBD1 (5 bases). Per germline, CDR1 GTSNPN and CDR2 SVGIG (reference sequence). V gave up 1 base and J gave up 1 base, with 10 bases separating them. The CDR3 loop spans 14 amino acids.

This chain uses TRBV2 with TRBJ2-3; D gene ambiguous. Trimming took off 6 bases at V and 0 bases at J, with 10 bases between the two ends. This CDR3 contains 14 residues. Germline CDR1 and CDR2: SNHLY and FYNNEI. DNA of the CDR3: TGTGCCAGCAGGGTGTACACCAGCACAGATACGCAGTATTTT. It is translated as CASRVYTSTDTQYF.

The genes are TRBV10-2 and TRBJ2-3; D is uncertain. Trimming left V 2 bases short and J 2 bases short, with 14 bases between. The CDR3 is made up of 16 amino acids. CDR1 WSHSY and CDR2 SAAADI come from the germline V gene. CDR3 nucleotides: TGCGCCAGCAGTGAGAGACAATCCTCTGTCACAGATACGCAGTATTTT. Translated, it gives CASSERQSSVTDTQYF.

The chain has TRBV5-1 and TRBJ1-2, with 8 nucleotides matching TRBD1. CDR1 and CDR2 from the germline V gene are SGHRS and YFSETQ. Losses at the gene ends were 0 bases for V and 6 bases for J; bases not matched to a gene: 4. This CDR3 has 14 amino acids. CDR3 in DNA: TGCGCCAGCAGCTTGGAGACAGGGGAAGATGGCTACACCTTC. This translates into CASSLETGEDGYTF.

The chain joins TRBV5-6 to TRBJ1-2; 8 bases are a match to TRBD1. CDR3 size: 14 residues. V gave up 5 bases and J gave up 4 bases; unmatched junction bases: 7. Germline CDR1 SGHDT, CDR2 YYEEEE. The CDR3 DNA reads as TGTGCCAGCAGTCGACAGGGGATCACCTATGGCTACACCTTC. This encodes CASSRQGITYGYTF.

This clone appeared once. V is TRBV18 and J is TRBJ1-6, with 7 positions matching TRBD1. V dropped 3 bases and J dropped 6; count of bases not matched to a gene: 11. CDR3 length: 17 residues. Germline CDR1 reads KGHSH; CDR2 reads LQKENI. In nucleotides, the CDR3 is TGTGCCAGCTCACCCGGAGGCAGGGGGGAATTTAATTCACCCCTCCACTTT. It specifies CASSPGGRGEFNSPLHF.